The TCR beta chain under discussion was sequenced for a study of Ad26.COV2.S vaccination and SARS-CoV-2 variants. Study findings and constraints: Total T cell responses may have been underestimated by the TCR breadth and depth analyses.

Treatment meaning: about 20 received Ad26.COV2.S at low or high dose, single or two shots; about 5 received placebo; per-sample allocation not given. Sampling occurred on day 63 after the first vaccine or placebo injection. Libraries were prepared by immunoSEQ multiplex PCR; TCRdb keeps only in-frame clonotypes and omits some of them. The data show hundreds of thousands of clones, around 89% seen once. The CDR3 extends over 15 amino acids. Trimming removed 0 bases at V and 10 bases at J, with 17 bases between. The germline gives CDR1 MGHRA, CDR2 YSYEKL. This clone is a singleton in its sample. Its antigen remains unidentified.

The gene calls are TRBV4-1 and TRBJ2-3; perhaps TRBD2 as D (5 bases). This specimen was peripheral blood, taken in a trial of Ad26.COV2.S vaccine versus placebo. This clonotype was obtained from a person aged 18 to 59 who received the Ad26.COV2.S COVID-19 vaccine or a placebo. This chain's CDR3 is CASSQEGSQRRSQYF. The CDR3 DNA reads TGCGCCAGCAGCCAAGAAGGGTCTCAGAGGAGGTCGCAGTATTTT.